These 3 T cell receptor beta chains came from one sample sequenced in a study of blood T cell repertoires in COVID-19. Clones were read by immunoSEQ multiplex PCR, and TCRdb kept only the in-frame ones, dropping some. The table records roughly 430,000 clones, around nine tenths of them present only once. Sequencing was performed on PBMCs or T cells enriched from blood (not recorded which). The receptor set was obtained from a woman between 18 and 29 years old who had been exposed to COVID-19.

The genes are TRBV21-1 and TRBJ1-1; TRBD1 is the table's D call, not checked against the DNA. TRBV21-1 constitutes a pseudogene. CDR3 length equals 16 residues. CDR3 protein: CASSTKNGQGGTEAFF. CDR3 coding DNA: TGTGCCAGCAGCACCAAAAACGGACAGGGAGGCACTGAAGCTTTCTTT.

A note on this clone: At the DNA level, this CDR3 is encoded by other sequences in the same sample as well. The chain couples TRBV7-2 to TRBJ1-4; D is undetermined. Trimming took 1 base from V and 7 from J, leaving 4 bases between them. This CDR3 contains 12 residues. CDR1 is SGHTA, CDR2 FQGNSA, per germline. CDR3 sequence reads: CASSLGGEKLFF. The CDR3 DNA is TGTGCCAGCAGCTTAGGAGGTGAAAAACTGTTTTTT.

CDR3 protein: CASYSLRTAEQFF. The CDR3, as DNA: TGCGCCAGCTATTCCCTTAGAACCGCCGAGCAGTTCTTC. This sequence joins TRBV10-2 and TRBJ2-1, with D hard to call. This CDR3 has 13 amino acids. V gave up 8 bases and J gave up 10 bases, with 18 bases separating them. The germline V gene has CDR1 WSHSY and CDR2 SAAADI.